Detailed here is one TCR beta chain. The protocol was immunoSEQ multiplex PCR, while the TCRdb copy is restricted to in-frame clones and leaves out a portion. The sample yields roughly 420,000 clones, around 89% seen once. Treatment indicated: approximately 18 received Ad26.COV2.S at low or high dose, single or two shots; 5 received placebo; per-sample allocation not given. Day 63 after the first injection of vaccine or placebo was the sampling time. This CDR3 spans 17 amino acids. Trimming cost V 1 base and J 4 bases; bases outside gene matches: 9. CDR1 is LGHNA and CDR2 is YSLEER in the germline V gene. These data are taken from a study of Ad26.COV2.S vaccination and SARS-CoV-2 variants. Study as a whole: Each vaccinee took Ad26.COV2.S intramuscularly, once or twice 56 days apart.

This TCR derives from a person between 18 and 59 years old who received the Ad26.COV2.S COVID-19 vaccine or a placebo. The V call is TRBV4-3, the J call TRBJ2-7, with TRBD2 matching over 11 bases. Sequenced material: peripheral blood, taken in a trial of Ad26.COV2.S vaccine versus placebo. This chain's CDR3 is CASSQVYTSGGAYEQYF. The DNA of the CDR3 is TGCGCCAGCAGCCAAGTGTATACTAGCGGGGGTGCTTACGAGCAGTACTTC.